These 21 T cell receptor beta chains came from one sample sequenced in a study of T cells expressing NK-cell markers. TCRdb re-called the 5' RACE reads and catalogs CDR3 proteins one per entry, DNA excluded. This specimen shows fewer than 550,000 distinct CDR3 sequences; the ten leading clones hold almost 1.5%. The sequencing input was blood T cells: a sorted CD56 or NKG2C T cell subset, CD4+ or CD8+ T cells, or bulk PBMC T cells (not recorded which). The origin of the receptors is a woman aged 45-59 years in good health.

The CDR3: CASTRGGYNEQFF. The chain has TRBV6-2 or TRBV6-3 and TRBJ2-1; there is no DNA to check the TCRdb D call of TRBD2. This CDR3 is built from 13 residues. The germline V gene has CDR1 MNHEY and CDR2 SVGEGT.

The chain is built from TRBV4-2 and TRBJ2-1; TCRdb reports TRBD2, a call that lacks DNA to check it against. Germline CDR1 reads LGHNA; CDR2 reads YNFKEQ. The CDR3 length is 15 residues. CDR3: CASSQGAGGSNEQFF.

V usage is TRBV7-9 and J usage is TRBJ2-7; TCRdb gives TRBD1 as the D gene, but with no DNA this cannot be confirmed. From germline, CDR1 is SEHNR and CDR2 FQNEAQ (reference sequence). This CDR3 is 16 amino acids long. The CDR3 spells CASSLDRGPFRYEQYF.

The J gene is TRBJ2-1, the V gene TRBV27. Germline CDR1 reads MNHEY; CDR2 reads SMNVEV (reference sequence). This CDR3 spans 16 amino acids. The CDR3 loop is CASTIKPGSSYNEQFF.

The chain employs TRBV27 and TRBJ2-1; TCRdb returns TRBD2, unconfirmable since there is no DNA. This CDR3 is built from 19 residues. Germline CDR1 and CDR2: MNHEY and SMNVEV (reference sequence). The CDR3 reads CASRRLADPDPDSYNEQFF.

The genes are TRBV20-1 and TRBJ1-1; without DNA, the TCRdb call of TRBD1 cannot be checked. The CDR3 runs to 15 residues. Germline-derived CDR1 and CDR2 are DFQATT and SNEGSKA (reference sequence). The CDR3 region is CSARDRRTGATEAFF.

The V call is TRBV11-2, the J call TRBJ1-4. CDR1 is SGHAT, CDR2 FQNNGV, per germline. The CDR3 is made up of 15 amino acids. CDR3 protein: CASSLGRVTNEKLFF.

The V gene is TRBV7-9, the J gene TRBJ2-5; the D call from TCRdb, TRBD2, cannot be confirmed without DNA. Germline CDR1 is SEHNR and CDR2 is FQNEAQ (reference sequence). CDR3 length equals 15 residues. CDR3 sequence reads: CASSLQRKAQETQYF.

This chain connects TRBV30 to TRBJ2-4. The CDR3 length is 12 residues. The germline V gene encodes CDR1 GTSNPN and CDR2 SVGIG (reference sequence). CDR3 sequence reads: CAWSSSKNIQYF.

V usage is TRBV7-9 and J usage is TRBJ1-5; the TCRdb call, TRBD1, lacks DNA for checking. CDR3 size: 16 residues. Looked up from germline, CDR1 is SEHNR and CDR2 is FQNEAQ (reference sequence). This chain's CDR3 is CASSLRSGELDQPQHF.

CDR3 in amino acids: CASSKGASGGGSRSNNEQFF. The chain combines TRBV21-1 with TRBJ2-1; as DNA is missing, the TRBD2 call by TCRdb cannot be tested. TRBV21-1 is termed a pseudogene. The CDR3 length is 20 residues.

This chain uses TRBV5-6 with TRBJ2-3. Germline values: CDR1 SGHDT, CDR2 YYEEEE. The CDR3 covers 12 residues. The CDR3 reads CASSRHADTQYF. Using reference TRBV5-6 and TRBJ2-3 for the parts outside the CDR3, the full variable domain is DAGVTQSPTHLIKTRGQQVTLRCSPKSGHDTVSWYQQALGQGPQFIFQYYEEEERQRGNFPDRFSGHQFPNYSSELNVNALLLGDSALYLCASSRHADTQYFGPGTRLTVL.

The J gene is TRBJ2-5, the V gene TRBV4-1; TCRdb's D gene call, TRBD1, goes unchecked for lack of DNA. From germline, CDR1 is MGHRA and CDR2 YSYEKL. The CDR3 sequence is 16 residues long. This chain's CDR3 is CASSQPGQRGQETQYF.

The chain has TRBV4-1 and TRBJ2-1; the TCRdb D gene call, TRBD1, has no DNA to confirm it. This CDR3 spans 12 amino acids. Germline V gene data show CDR1 as MGHRA and CDR2 as YSYEKL. The CDR3 region is CASSQRGSQQFF.

The gene calls are TRBV7-8 and TRBJ2-3; TCRdb picks TRBD2, but there is no DNA to check that call. This CDR3 contains 17 residues. Germline V gives CDR1 SGHVS, CDR2 FQNEAQ. Here the CDR3 reads CASTPLWVAGGTDTQYF.

CDR3 protein: CASSQGDFAASSYNEQFF. This sequence joins TRBV4-1 and TRBJ2-1; the D call from TCRdb, TRBD2, cannot be confirmed without DNA. This CDR3 contains 18 residues. CDR1 is MGHRA, CDR2 YSYEKL, per germline.

This chain uses TRBV12-3 or TRBV12-4 with TRBJ1-1; TCRdb names TRBD1, which stays unverified in the absence of DNA. The CDR3 totals 16 residues. The CDR3: CASSLAGQGAGGEAFF.

This rearrangement joins TRBV5-6 to TRBJ2-3; TCRdb designates TRBD2, a call that cannot be tested without DNA. The V gene's germline CDR1 is SGHDT and CDR2 YYEEEE. The CDR3 runs 16 residues. CDR3: CASSFGLAGSTDTQYF. Based on the CDR3 plus reference TRBV5-6 and TRBJ2-3, the full variable domain is DAGVTQSPTHLIKTRGQQVTLRCSPKSGHDTVSWYQQALGQGPQFIFQYYEEEERQRGNFPDRFSGHQFPNYSSELNVNALLLGDSALYLCASSFGLAGSTDTQYFGPGTRLTVL.

V gene TRBV15 combines with J gene TRBJ1-3. The CDR3 length is 15 residues. The germline V gene encodes CDR1 LNHNV and CDR2 YYDKDF (reference sequence). The CDR3 sequence: CATSRQVFSGNTIYF.

The rearrangement joins TRBV20-1 to TRBJ2-2; TCRdb designates TRBD1, a call that cannot be tested without DNA. CDR1 DFQATT and CDR2 SNEGSKA come from the germline V gene (reference sequence). The CDR3 is 16 amino acids. The CDR3 here is CSAYPLRDRNAGELFF.

The chain uses TRBV10-2 and TRBJ2-5; TCRdb indicates TRBD2, and absent DNA this call remains unverified. This CDR3 comprises 13 residues. The germline CDR1 and CDR2 sequences are WSHSY and SAAADI. CDR3 protein: CASQAGGRETQYF.